The sequence of this T cell receptor (beta chain) was determined in a study of T-cell memory formation after mild COVID-19. This clonotype came up a few times. Its antigen is as yet unknown. Germline CDR1 reads SGHAT; CDR2 reads FQNNGV. The V and J ends lost 4 bases and 1 base, in that order; junction bases with no gene match: 8. The CDR3 has 18 residues. TCRdb analysed the 5' RACE reads with MiXCR anew, one entry per CDR3 protein. Of some 180,000 distinct CDR3 sequences listed, approximately 18% are singletons. Study-wide findings and caveats: Pre-infection memory already had some responding clones, implying cross-reactive memory joined.

Sequenced material: PBMCs or a T cell subset sorted from them (not recorded which). The TCR originated in a man aged 18 to 30 who had mild COVID-19 (a few samples of this study predate the infection). Cell type and time point are not known. This sequence joins TRBV11-2 and TRBJ2-1; 12 nucleotides align to TRBD2. The CDR3 nucleotides are TGTGCCAGCAGCTATCGGACTAGCGGGGACTTTTCCTACAATGAGCAGTTCTTC. Protein: CASSYRTSGDFSYNEQFF.